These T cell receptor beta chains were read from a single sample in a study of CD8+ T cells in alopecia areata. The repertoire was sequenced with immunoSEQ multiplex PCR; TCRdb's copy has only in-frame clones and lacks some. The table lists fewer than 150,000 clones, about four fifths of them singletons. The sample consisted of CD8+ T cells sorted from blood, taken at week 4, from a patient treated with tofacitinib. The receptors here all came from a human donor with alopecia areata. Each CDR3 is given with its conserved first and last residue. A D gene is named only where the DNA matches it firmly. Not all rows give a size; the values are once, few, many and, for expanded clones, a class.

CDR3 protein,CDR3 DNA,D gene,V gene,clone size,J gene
CASRPTGAATEAFF,TGTGCCAGCCGACCGACAGGGGCGGCCACTGAAGCTTTCTTT,TRBD1,TRBV27,.,TRBJ1-1
CASMGLAYNEQFF,TGTGCCAGCATGGGCTTGGCCTACAATGAGCAGTTCTTC,.,TRBV7-9,.,TRBJ2-1
CASSPAPVTDTQYF,TGCGCCAGCAGCCCTGCCCCCGTCACAGATACGCAGTATTTT,.,TRBV10-2,.,TRBJ2-3
CASRWGERVFF,TGTGCCAGCAGGTGGGGAGAACGGGTGTTTTTT,.,TRBV6-5,.,TRBJ1-4
CATSTGTGVADTQYF,TGTGCCACCAGCACCGGGACAGGGGTGGCAGATACGCAGTATTTT,TRBD1,TRBV15,.,TRBJ2-3
CASSLEGRRETQYF,TGTGCCAGCAGCTTGGAGGGTCGGCGAGAGACCCAGTACTTC,.,TRBV7-9,.,TRBJ2-5
CASTLQGLDSPLHF,TGTGCCAGCACCCTACAGGGATTAGATTCACCCCTCCACTTT,.,TRBV6-6,.,TRBJ1-6
CASSFGVSYEQYF,TGTGCCAGCAGCTTCGGGGTTTCCTACGAGCAGTACTTC,.,TRBV11-2,.,TRBJ2-7
CASSSPTRRGTGELFF,TGTGCCAGCAGTTCTCCGACCCGACGGGGCACCGGGGAGCTGTTTTTT,.,TRBV6-5,medium-sized,TRBJ2-2
CASSLSTGETNIQYF,TGTGCCAGCAGTTTATCGACAGGGGAGACAAACATTCAGTACTTC,TRBD1,TRBV27,.,TRBJ2-4
CAISGGLAGGPDTQYF,TGTGCCATCAGTGGTGGACTAGCGGGGGGGCCGGATACGCAGTATTTT,TRBD2,TRBV10-3,.,TRBJ2-3
CASSRHLTDTQYF,TGTGCCAGCAGTCGACACCTCACAGATACGCAGTATTTT,.,TRBV7-9,.,TRBJ2-3
CASSPLEGASNEQFF,TGTGCCAGTAGTCCCCTAGAAGGGGCAAGCAATGAGCAGTTCTTC,.,TRBV19,.,TRBJ2-1
CASSVAGGPSYEQYF,TGTGCCAGCAGTGTAGCGGGGGGGCCCTCCTACGAGCAGTACTTC,TRBD2,TRBV6-6,.,TRBJ2-7
CSVEDNTEAFF,TGCAGCGTTGAGGACAACACTGAGGCTTTCTTT,.,TRBV29-1,.,TRBJ1-1
CASSPRLLGEQFF,TGTGCCAGCAGTCCTCGACTCCTTGGGGAGCAGTTCTTC,.,TRBV6-6,.,TRBJ2-1
CASRGARNAEKLFF,TGTGCCAGCAGGGGGGCACGGAACGCGGAAAAACTGTTTTTT,.,TRBV2,.,TRBJ1-4
CASSYGLQETQYF,TGCGCCAGCAGTTATGGACTGCAAGAGACCCAGTACTTC,.,TRBV5-1,.,TRBJ2-5
CASSPTTAGQGSYEQYF,TGCGCCAGCAGTCCCACTACGGCGGGACAAGGCTCCTACGAGCAGTACTTC,.,TRBV4-3,.,TRBJ2-7
CASSFEGSRRADTQYF,TGTGCCAGCAGCTTTGAGGGGTCTCGGAGGGCAGATACGCAGTATTTT,.,TRBV13,.,TRBJ2-3
CASSPSGDTQYF,TGTGCCAGCAGCCCCTCAGGAGATACGCAGTATTTT,.,TRBV7-9,.,TRBJ2-3
CASSGSGLGYEQYF,TGTGCCAGCAGCGGGTCAGGTTTAGGGTACGAGCAGTACTTC,.,TRBV7-9,.,TRBJ2-7
CASSKYTDTQYF,TGTGCCAGCAGCAAATACACAGATACGCAGTATTTT,.,TRBV14,.,TRBJ2-3
CASSQEARRASYNEQFF,TGCGCCAGCAGCCAAGAGGCACGTCGAGCCTCCTACAATGAGCAGTTCTTC,.,TRBV4-3,.,TRBJ2-1
CASSLGQGQDEQYF,TGCGCCAGCAGCTTGGGACAGGGTCAGGACGAGCAGTACTTC,TRBD1,TRBV5-1,.,TRBJ2-7
CASSQEEQGSSCEQYF,TGTGCCAGCAGCCAAGAGGAACAGGGGAGCTCCTGCGAGCAGTACTTC,TRBD1,TRBV4-2,once,TRBJ2-7
CASSQVSGPALPLHF,TGTGCCAGCAGCCAAGTTTCGGGACCGGCCCTACCCCTCCACTTT,.,TRBV14,.,TRBJ1-6
CASSYTGDEQYF,TGTGCCAGCAGCTACACAGGGGACGAGCAGTACTTC,TRBD1,TRBV11-2,.,TRBJ2-7
CSVEGQAYEQYF,TGCAGCGTTGAAGGGCAGGCCTACGAGCAGTACTTC,.,TRBV29-1,.,TRBJ2-7